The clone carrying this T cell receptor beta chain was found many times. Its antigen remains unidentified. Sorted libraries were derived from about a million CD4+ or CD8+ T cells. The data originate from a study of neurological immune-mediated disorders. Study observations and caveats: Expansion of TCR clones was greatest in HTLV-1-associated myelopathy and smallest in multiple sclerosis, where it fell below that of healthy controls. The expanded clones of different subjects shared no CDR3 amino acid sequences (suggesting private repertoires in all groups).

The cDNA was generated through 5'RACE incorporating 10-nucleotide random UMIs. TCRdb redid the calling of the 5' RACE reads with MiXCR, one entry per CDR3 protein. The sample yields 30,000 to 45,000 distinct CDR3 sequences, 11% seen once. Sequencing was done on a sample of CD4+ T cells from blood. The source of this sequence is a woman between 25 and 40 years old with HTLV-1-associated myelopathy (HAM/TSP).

The CDR3 DNA reads TGCAGTGCTTTACATGGGACGGGAACCTACGAGCAGTACTTC. This codes for CSALHGTGTYEQYF. The rearrangement links TRBV20-1 to TRBJ2-7; TRBD1 or TRBD2 may be the D gene (5 bases each). The CDR3 covers 14 residues. The V end was cut by 5 bases, the J end by 2 bases, with 16 bases between. Germline V gene data show CDR1 as DFQATT and CDR2 as SNEGSKA (reference sequence).